This T cell receptor (beta chain) was observed in a study of CD8 T cells in Susac syndrome. Losses at the gene ends were 2 bases for V and 2 bases for J; bases not matched to a gene: 7. The CDR3 totals 16 residues. CDR1 is DFQATT and CDR2 is SNEGSKA in the germline V gene (reference sequence). The authors carried out high-throughput sequencing of TCR beta. They applied it to CD8+ and CD4+ T cells obtained from blood. The multiple sclerosis control group consisted of treatment-naive patients whose relapsing-remitting disease, which was either stable or active, fulfilled revised McDonald criteria. The RNA input was about 0.5 to 1 ug, and it was reverse transcribed with random hexamers. TCRdb used MiXCR to reprocess the immunoSEQ multiplex PCR reads, holding one entry per CDR3 protein. This repertoire shows roughly 150,000 distinct CDR3 sequences, approximately 94% found once; its top ten account for over 0.2%.

The clonotype was recovered from a human donor with multiple sclerosis. Sample: CD8+ T cells from PBMCs. The chain recombines TRBV20-1 with TRBJ2-7; 12 bases line up with TRBD2. The CDR3 DNA reads as TGCAGTGCTAGACCTAGCGGGGGGGCCACGCCCTACGAGCAGTACTTC. It codes for CSARPSGGATPYEQYF.